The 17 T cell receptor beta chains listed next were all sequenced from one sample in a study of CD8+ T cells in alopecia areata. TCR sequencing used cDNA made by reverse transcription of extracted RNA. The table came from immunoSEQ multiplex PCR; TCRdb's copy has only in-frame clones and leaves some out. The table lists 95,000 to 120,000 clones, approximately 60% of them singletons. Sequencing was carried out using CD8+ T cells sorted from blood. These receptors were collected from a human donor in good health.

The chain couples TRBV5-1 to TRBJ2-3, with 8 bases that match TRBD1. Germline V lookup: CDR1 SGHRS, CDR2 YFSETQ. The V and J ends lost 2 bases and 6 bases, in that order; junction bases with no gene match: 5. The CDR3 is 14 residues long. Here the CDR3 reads CASSFFTGGDTQYF. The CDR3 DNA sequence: TGCGCCAGCAGCTTCTTCACAGGGGGGGATACGCAGTATTTT.

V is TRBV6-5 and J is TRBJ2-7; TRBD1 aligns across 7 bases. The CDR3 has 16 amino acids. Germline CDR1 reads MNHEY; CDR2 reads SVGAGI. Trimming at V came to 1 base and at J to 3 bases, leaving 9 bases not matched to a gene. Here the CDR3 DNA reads TGTGCCAGCAGTTACTGGACCGGGACAGACTTCTACGAGCAGTACTTC. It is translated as CASSYWTGTDFYEQYF.

The CDR3 is CATSRERPGQGFDAIVYGYTF. The CDR3 region has the DNA TGTGCCACCAGCAGAGAGCGGCCAGGACAAGGATTCGATGCCATAGTCTATGGCTACACCTTC. This chain connects TRBV15 to TRBJ1-2; tentatively, D is TRBD1 (5 bases). Germline V lookup: CDR1 LNHNV, CDR2 YYDKDF (reference sequence). Trimming took off 0 bases at V and 4 bases at J, with 30 bases between the two ends. CDR3 length: 21 residues.

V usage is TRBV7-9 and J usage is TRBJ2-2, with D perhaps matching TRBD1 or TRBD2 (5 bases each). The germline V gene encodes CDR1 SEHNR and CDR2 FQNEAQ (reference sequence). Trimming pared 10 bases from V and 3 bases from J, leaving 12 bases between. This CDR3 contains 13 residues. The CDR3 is CATGDGYTGELFF. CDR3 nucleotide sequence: TGTGCCACCGGGGACGGCTACACCGGGGAGCTGTTTTTT.

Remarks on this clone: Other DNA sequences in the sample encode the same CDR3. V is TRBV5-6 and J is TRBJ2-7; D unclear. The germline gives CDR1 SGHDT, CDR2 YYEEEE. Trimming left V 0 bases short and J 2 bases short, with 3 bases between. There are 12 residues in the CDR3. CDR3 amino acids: CASSLGAYEQYF. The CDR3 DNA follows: TGTGCCAGCAGCTTGGGCGCCTACGAGCAGTACTTC.

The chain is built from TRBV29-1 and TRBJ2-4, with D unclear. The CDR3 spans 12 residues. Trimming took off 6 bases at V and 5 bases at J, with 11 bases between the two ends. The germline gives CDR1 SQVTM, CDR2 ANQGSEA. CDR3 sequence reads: CSVLHEQNIQYF. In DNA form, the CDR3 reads TGCAGCGTCCTACACGAACAAAACATTCAGTACTTC.

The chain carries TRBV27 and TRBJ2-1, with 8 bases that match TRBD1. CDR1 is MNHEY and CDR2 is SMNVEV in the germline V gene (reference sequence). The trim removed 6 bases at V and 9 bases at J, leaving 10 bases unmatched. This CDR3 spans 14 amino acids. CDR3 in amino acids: CASSLPHTGGEQFF. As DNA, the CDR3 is TGTGCCAGCAGCCTCCCGCATACAGGGGGTGAGCAGTTCTTC.

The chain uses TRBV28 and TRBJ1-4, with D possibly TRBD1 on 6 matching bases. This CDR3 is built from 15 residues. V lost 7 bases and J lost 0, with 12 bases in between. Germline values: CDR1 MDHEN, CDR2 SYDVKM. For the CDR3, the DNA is TGTGCCAGCACTAGGGACACCACAACTAATGAAAAACTGTTTTTT. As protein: CASTRDTTTNEKLFF.

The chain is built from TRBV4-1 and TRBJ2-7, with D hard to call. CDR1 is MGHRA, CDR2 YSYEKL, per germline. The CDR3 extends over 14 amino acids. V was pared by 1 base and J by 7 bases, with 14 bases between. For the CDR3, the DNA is TGCGCCAGCAGCCAAGGGGGTAAAGGTTGGGAGCAGTACTTC. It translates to CASSQGGKGWEQYF.

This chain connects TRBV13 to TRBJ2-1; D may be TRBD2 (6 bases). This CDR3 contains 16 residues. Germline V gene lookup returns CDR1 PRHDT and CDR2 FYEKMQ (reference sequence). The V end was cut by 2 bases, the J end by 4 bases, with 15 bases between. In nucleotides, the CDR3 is TGTGCCAGCAGCTTACCTGGAGGGGCCATATACAATGAGCAGTTCTTC. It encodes CASSLPGGAIYNEQFF.

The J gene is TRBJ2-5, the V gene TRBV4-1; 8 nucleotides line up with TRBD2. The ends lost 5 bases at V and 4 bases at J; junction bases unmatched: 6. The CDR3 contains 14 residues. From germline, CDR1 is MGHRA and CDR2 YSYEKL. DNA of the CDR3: TGCGCCAGCAGCAACGGGGGGGCCCTAGAGACCCAGTACTTC. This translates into CASSNGGALETQYF.

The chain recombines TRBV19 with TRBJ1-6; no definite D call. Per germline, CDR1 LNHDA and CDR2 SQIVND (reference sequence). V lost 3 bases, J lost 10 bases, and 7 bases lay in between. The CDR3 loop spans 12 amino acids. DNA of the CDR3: TGTGCCAGTAGTATCGGGCAGTCACCCCTCCACTTT. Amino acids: CASSIGQSPLHF.

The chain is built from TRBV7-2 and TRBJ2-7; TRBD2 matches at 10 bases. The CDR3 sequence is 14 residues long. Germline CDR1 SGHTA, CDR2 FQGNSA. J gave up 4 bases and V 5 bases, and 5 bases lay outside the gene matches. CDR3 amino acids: CASSLPGLAYEQYF. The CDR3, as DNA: TGTGCCAGCAGCCTCCCGGGACTAGCGTACGAGCAGTACTTC.

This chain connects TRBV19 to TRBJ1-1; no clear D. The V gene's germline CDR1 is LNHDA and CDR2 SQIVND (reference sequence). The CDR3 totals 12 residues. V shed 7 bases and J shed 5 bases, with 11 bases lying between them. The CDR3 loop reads CASKIGLTEAFF. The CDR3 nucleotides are TGTGCCAGTAAAATCGGGCTGACTGAAGCTTTCTTT.

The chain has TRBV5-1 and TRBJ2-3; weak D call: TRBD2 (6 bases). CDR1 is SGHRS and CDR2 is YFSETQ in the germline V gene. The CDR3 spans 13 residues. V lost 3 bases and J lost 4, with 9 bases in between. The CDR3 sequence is CASSSLAPDTQYF. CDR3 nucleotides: TGCGCCAGCAGCTCACTAGCACCAGATACGCAGTATTTT. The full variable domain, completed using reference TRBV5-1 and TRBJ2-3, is KAGVTQTPRYLIKTRGQQVTLSCSPISGHRSVSWYQQTPGQGLQFLFEYFSETQRNKGNFPGRFSGRQFSNSRSEMNVSTLELGDSALYLCASSSLAPDTQYFGPGTRLTVL.

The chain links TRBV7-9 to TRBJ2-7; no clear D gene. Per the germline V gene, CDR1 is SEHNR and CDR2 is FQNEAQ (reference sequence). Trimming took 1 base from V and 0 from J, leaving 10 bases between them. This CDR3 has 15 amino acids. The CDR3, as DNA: TGTGCCAGCAGCTTAGGCCTCGGCAGCTCCTACGAGCAGTACTTC. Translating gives CASSLGLGSSYEQYF.

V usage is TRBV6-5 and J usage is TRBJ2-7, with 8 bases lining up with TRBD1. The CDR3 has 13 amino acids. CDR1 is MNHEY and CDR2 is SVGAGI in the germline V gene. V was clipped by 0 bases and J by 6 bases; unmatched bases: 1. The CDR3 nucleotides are TGTGCCAGCAGTTACTCAGGGACAGGCGAGCAGTACTTC. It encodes CASSYSGTGEQYF.